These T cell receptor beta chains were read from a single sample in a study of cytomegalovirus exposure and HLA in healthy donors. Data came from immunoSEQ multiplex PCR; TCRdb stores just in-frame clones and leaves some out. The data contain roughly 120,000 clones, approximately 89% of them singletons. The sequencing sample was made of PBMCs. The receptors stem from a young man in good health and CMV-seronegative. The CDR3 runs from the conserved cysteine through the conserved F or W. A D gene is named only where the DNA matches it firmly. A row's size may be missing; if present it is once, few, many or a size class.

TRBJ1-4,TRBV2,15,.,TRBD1,TGTGCCAGCACCGGGACAGGGGCAACTAATGAAAAACTGTTTTTT,CASTGTGATNEKLFF
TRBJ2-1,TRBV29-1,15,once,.,TGCAGCGTTGAAGATTATTCGACAGAATACAATGAGCAGTTCTTC,CSVEDYSTEYNEQFF
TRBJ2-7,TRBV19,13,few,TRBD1,TGTGCCAGTGCCAGGGACAGCTCCTACGAGCAGTACTTC,CASARDSSYEQYF
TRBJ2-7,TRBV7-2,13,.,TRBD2,TGTGCCAGCAGCGAAACCCGGGAGGACGAGCAGTACTTC,CASSETREDEQYF
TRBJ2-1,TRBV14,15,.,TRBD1,TGTGCCAGCAGCCAGAGGGACAGGGGGTTCCATGAGCAGTTCTTC,CASSQRDRGFHEQFF
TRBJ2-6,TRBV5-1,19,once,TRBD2,TGCGCCAGCAGCTTGGCTTCTAGCGGGAGGGCCGGTGGGGCCAACGTCCTGACTTTC,CASSLASSGRAGGANVLTF
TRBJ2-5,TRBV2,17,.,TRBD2,TGTGCCAGCAGTTTCAGATCGGGACTAGCGGGACAAGAGACCCAGTACTTC,CASSFRSGLAGQETQYF
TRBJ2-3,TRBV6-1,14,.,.,TGTGCCAGCAGCGGGACGGGGGGCACAGATACGCAGTATTTT,CASSGTGGTDTQYF
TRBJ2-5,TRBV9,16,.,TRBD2,TGTGCCAGCAGCGTAGCCCCTAGCGGGGGGGTCGAGACCCAGTACTTC,CASSVAPSGGVETQYF
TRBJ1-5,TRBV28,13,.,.,TGTGCCAGCATCCTACAGGGCAATCAGCCCCAGCATTTT,CASILQGNQPQHF
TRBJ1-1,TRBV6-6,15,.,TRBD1,TGTGCCAGCAGAACCGGGGGACAGTCGAACACTGAAGCTTTCTTT,CASRTGGQSNTEAFF
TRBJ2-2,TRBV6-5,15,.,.,TGTGCCAGCAGTAATGACTTCGCGAACACCGGGGAGCTGTTTTTT,CASSNDFANTGELFF
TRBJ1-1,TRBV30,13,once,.,TGTGCCTGGAGGGACAGTGGAATGGCTGAAGCTTTCTTT,CAWRDSGMAEAFF
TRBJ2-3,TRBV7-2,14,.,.,TGTGCCAGCAGCTTGTCTACTTCTGCAGATACGCAGTATTTT,CASSLSTSADTQYF
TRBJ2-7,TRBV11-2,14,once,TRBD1,TGTGCCAGCAGCCAAGGGACAGGGATCTACGAGCAGTACTTC,CASSQGTGIYEQYF
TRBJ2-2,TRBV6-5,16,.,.,TGTGCCAGCAGTTACTCTGGCAGGGTCGGCACCGGGGAGCTGTTTTTT,CASSYSGRVGTGELFF